A single sample gave rise to the 24 T cell receptor beta chains below, sequenced in a study of vaccination and CD4 T cells after COVID-19 (dated by TCRdb to 2021 to 2024). The label giving this sample's treatment or condition can be read as: roughly 10-day PBMC culture with coronavirus spike peptide pools or control peptides (ViraFEST assay). The antigens of these receptors remain unknown. To prepare the library, PCR was applied. The instrument given in TCRdb is Illumina iSeq 100. DNA from cultured CD4+ T cells underwent TCR sequencing with the Oncomine TCR Beta short-read assay at the Johns Hopkins FTIC core. In-frame beta chains were kept once TCRdb had trimmed the public reads at Q25 with fastp and called clones with MiXCR. Rows with one shared CDR3 protein collapse into an entry with the most common genes and DNA. The sample table records 12,000 to 15,000 distinct CDR3 sequences; over 50% of these occur just once. The ten largest make up approximately 7.3% of the sample.

The sample was CD4+ T cells from blood, cultured in vitro. Receptors originate from a human donor who had recovered from COVID-19.

CDR3 protein: CASSEAQGQGYEQYF. The CDR3 DNA reads TGTGCCAGCAGTGAAGCGCAGGGACAGGGCTACGAGCAGTACTTC. The rearrangement joins TRBV6-1 to TRBJ2-7; 9 bases are shared with TRBD1. Per the germline V gene, CDR1 is MNHNS and CDR2 is SASEGT. This CDR3 comprises 15 residues. V trimming: 0 bases; J trimming: 3 bases; junction bases outside the gene matches: 3.

The V call is TRBV18, the J call TRBJ1-1; 9 bases align to TRBD1. With 1 base clipped from V and 3 bases from J, the junction kept 3 bases outside the gene matches. The CDR3 runs 15 residues. The V gene's germline CDR1 is KGHSH and CDR2 LQKENI. The CDR3 DNA reads as TGTGCCAGCTCACCACAGGGACAGGGTTACACTGAAGCTTTCTTT. Protein: CASSPQGQGYTEAFF.

This clonotype was seen just once. V usage is TRBV28 and J usage is TRBJ2-7; D could derive from TRBD1 or TRBD2 (6 bases each). Trimming shortened V by 10 bases and J by 3 bases, and 19 bases separated the two germline ends. This CDR3 has 14 amino acids. CDR1 is MDHEN and CDR2 is SYDVKM in the germline V gene. CDR3 coding DNA: TGTGCCACATATACCGCGGGACACTTCTACGAGCAGTACTTC. Translated, it gives CATYTAGHFYEQYF.

The chain combines TRBV15 with TRBJ1-2; possibly TRBD1 for D (6 bases). Trimming pared 1 base from V and 4 bases from J, leaving 13 bases between. The CDR3 is 15 residues long. The germline CDR1 and CDR2 sequences are LNHNV and YYDKDF (reference sequence). The CDR3 is CATSRATGHIYGYTF. DNA of the CDR3: TGTGCCACCAGCAGAGCCACGGGACATATCTATGGCTACACCTTC. The whole variable domain, remainder taken from reference TRBV15 and TRBJ1-2, is DAMVIQNPRYQVTQFGKPVTLSCSQTLNHNVMYWYQQKSSQAPKLLFHYYDKDFNNEADTPDNFQSRRPNTSFCFLDIRSPGLGDTAMYLCATSRATGHIYGYTFGSGTRLTVV.

The rearrangement uses TRBV28 and TRBJ1-5, with a possible D match to TRBD1 (5 bases). V lost 3 bases, J lost 5 bases, and 8 bases lay in between. Germline V gives CDR1 MDHEN, CDR2 SYDVKM. There are 13 residues in the CDR3. The CDR3: CASSLGVDQPQHF. DNA of the CDR3: TGTGCCAGCAGTTTGGGGGTAGATCAGCCCCAGCATTTT.

J is TRBJ1-2 and V is TRBV12-3 or TRBV12-4; perhaps TRBD1 as D (5 bases). Trimming took off 1 base at V and 8 bases at J, with 8 bases between the two ends. CDR3 length: 12 amino acids. The CDR3 DNA is TGTGCCAGCAGTTTAGGGGGGGGAGGCTACACCTTC. The encoded protein is CASSLGGGGYTF.

The V and J genes are TRBV20-1 and TRBJ1-5, with a weak D call TRBD1 (5 bases). Trimming stripped 4 bases from V and 0 bases from J, with 13 bases between. The CDR3 has 15 residues. CDR1 DFQATT and CDR2 SNEGSKA come from the germline V gene (reference sequence). CDR3 sequence reads: CSAITGGYSNQPQHF. As DNA, the CDR3 is TGCAGTGCTATTACGGGGGGGTATAGCAATCAGCCCCAGCATTTT.

The gene calls are TRBV20-1 and TRBJ1-2, with D hard to call. Trimming took off 0 bases at V and 2 bases at J, with 7 bases between the two ends. The CDR3 runs to 13 residues. Per the germline V gene, CDR1 is DFQATT and CDR2 is SNEGSKA (reference sequence). In DNA, the CDR3 is TGCAGTGCTAGAGATGCACAGAACTATGGCTACACCTTC. It translates to CSARDAQNYGYTF.

The V gene is TRBV5-1, the J gene TRBJ2-5; possibly TRBD2 for D (6 bases). Germline V lookup: CDR1 SGHRS, CDR2 YFSETQ. Trimming took 3 bases from V and 2 from J, leaving 8 bases between them. This CDR3 spans 13 amino acids. CDR3 region: CASSWGLQETQYF. The CDR3, as DNA: TGCGCCAGCAGCTGGGGACTTCAAGAGACCCAGTACTTC.

This clonotype turned up a few times. The V call is TRBV15, the J call TRBJ1-5; D uncertain. Per the germline V gene, CDR1 is LNHNV and CDR2 is YYDKDF (reference sequence). V was pared by 3 bases and J by 4 bases, with 4 bases between. The CDR3 totals 12 residues. CDR3 protein: CATSRVNQPQHF. The CDR3 region has the DNA TGTGCCACCAGCAGGGTAAATCAGCCCCAGCATTTT.

The chain has TRBV20-1 and TRBJ1-6; D is unresolved. The CDR3 spans 15 residues. Trimming removed 2 bases at V and 2 bases at J, with 10 bases between. Germline loops: CDR1 DFQATT, CDR2 SNEGSKA (reference sequence). CDR3 in amino acids: CSARTDEAYNSPLHF. CDR3 coding DNA: TGCAGTGCTAGAACAGATGAGGCCTATAATTCACCCCTCCACTTT.

This clonotype was seen only a few times. V gene TRBV2 combines with J gene TRBJ2-7; tentative D call: TRBD1 (5 bases). Germline V lookup: CDR1 SNHLY, CDR2 FYNNEI. The CDR3 has 14 residues. V lost 6 bases to trimming and J lost 6 bases, with 18 bases between them. The CDR3 DNA is TGTGCCAGCAGGATCCAGGCAGGGCGATCCGAGCAGTACTTC. As protein: CASRIQAGRSEQYF. The full variable domain, completed using reference TRBV2 and TRBJ2-7, is EPEVTQTPSHQVTQMGQEVILRCVPISNHLYFYWYRQILGQKVEFLVSFYNNEISEKSEIFDDQFSVERPDGSNFTLKIRSTKLEDSAMYFCASRIQAGRSEQYFGPGTRLTVT.

This clonotype was observed a handful of times. The J gene is TRBJ1-5, the V gene TRBV2, with 7 bases fitting TRBD1. V lost 6 bases to trimming and J lost 1 base; unmatched junction nucleotides: 6. This CDR3 is built from 15 residues. In germline, CDR1 is SNHLY, CDR2 FYNNEI. CDR3 bases: TGTGCCAGCAGCAGGACAGGTGGGAGCAATCAGCCCCAGCATTTT. Amino acids: CASSRTGGSNQPQHF.

The V and J genes are TRBV19 and TRBJ2-1; no definite D call. The CDR3 contains 13 residues. CDR1 and CDR2 (germline): LNHDA, SQIVND (reference sequence). V dropped 5 bases and J dropped 8 bases, with 13 bases sitting between them. The CDR3 here is CASSPSERHEQFF. CDR3 nucleotide sequence: TGTGCCAGTAGTCCCTCTGAGAGACATGAGCAGTTCTTC.

This clonotype was seen just once. The chain recombines TRBV20-1 with TRBJ2-7; TRBD2 aligns across 9 bases. Germline CDR1 reads DFQATT; CDR2 reads SNEGSKA (reference sequence). The CDR3 covers 12 residues. J lost 4 bases, V lost 6 bases, and 4 bases had no gene match. The CDR3 sequence is CSAPGLAYEQYF. CDR3 coding DNA: TGCAGTGCACCGGGACTAGCTTACGAGCAGTACTTC.

The rearrangement joins TRBV10-3 to TRBJ1-1; TRBD1 is a possible D gene (5 bases). CDR3 length: 13 residues. Germline V gives CDR1 ENHRY, CDR2 SYGVKD. The V and J ends lost 11 bases and 0 bases respectively, with 13 bases between them. For the CDR3, the DNA is TGTGCCGTAAGACAGCCGATGAACACTGAAGCTTTCTTT. Translated: CAVRQPMNTEAFF.

The chain links TRBV2 to TRBJ1-1, with D hard to call. The CDR3 contains 11 residues. V lost 4 bases, J lost 7 bases, and 7 bases lay in between. Germline CDR1 is SNHLY and CDR2 is FYNNEI. CDR3 in amino acids: CASSGLGEAFF. In DNA, the CDR3 is TGTGCCAGCAGTGGGTTGGGTGAAGCTTTCTTT.

This clonotype was seen a few times. The chain combines TRBV7-2 with TRBJ2-1, with 16 bases lining up with TRBD2. This CDR3 region has 17 residues. Germline V CDR1 and CDR2: SGHTA, FQGNSA. Trimming at V came to 1 base and at J to 13 bases, leaving 10 bases not matched to a gene. CDR3 in DNA: TGTGCCAGCAGCTTAGGCGACCCCGGGACTAGCGGGAGGGCCCAGTTCTTC. The encoded protein is CASSLGDPGTSGRAQFF. The full variable domain, rest sourced from reference TRBV7-2 and TRBJ2-1, is GAGVSQSPSNKVTEKGKDVELRCDPISGHTALYWYRQSLGQGLEFLIYFQGNSAPDKSGLPSDRFSAERTGGSVSTLTIQRTQQEDSAVYLCASSLGDPGTSGRAQFFGPGTRLTVL.

The chain uses TRBV27 and TRBJ2-5; weak D call: TRBD2 (7 bases). Trimming removed 2 bases at V and 5 bases at J, with 18 bases between. Per germline, CDR1 MNHEY and CDR2 SMNVEV (reference sequence). CDR3 size: 16 residues. The CDR3 DNA is TGTGCCAGCAGTTTAAGGATCACGGGGGGCTGGGAGACCCAGTACTTC. This codes for CASSLRITGGWETQYF.

This clonotype showed up just a few times. The rearrangement links TRBV6-5 to TRBJ2-5; TRBD2 matches at 7 bases. Germline V gene data show CDR1 as MNHEY and CDR2 as SVGAGI. With V trimmed by 2 bases and J by 4 bases, 7 bases remained unmatched. The CDR3 runs to 15 residues. DNA of the CDR3: TGTGCCAGCAGTTACCGTACGGGCGGGGGAGAGACCCAGTACTTC. It is translated as CASSYRTGGGETQYF.

The CDR3 reads CASSYSGTEALTQYF. Written as DNA, the CDR3 is TGTGCCAGCAGTTACTCCGGGACAGAGGCCTTGACCCAGTACTTC. This chain connects TRBV28 to TRBJ2-5, with 7 bases that match TRBD1. The CDR3 is 15 residues long. V lost 4 bases, J lost 7 bases, and 12 bases stayed unmatched. Germline values: CDR1 MDHEN, CDR2 SYDVKM.

The chain uses TRBV20-1 and TRBJ1-1, with 7 bases aligning to TRBD1. This CDR3 region has 14 residues. Germline assignment: CDR1 DFQATT and CDR2 SNEGSKA (reference sequence). V was pared by 3 bases and J by 2 bases, with 6 bases of the junction left unmatched. The CDR3 DNA reads as TGCAGTGCTAGCCTGGGACAGAGAAACACTGAAGCTTTCTTT. It translates to CSASLGQRNTEAFF.

The gene calls are TRBV19 and TRBJ1-1; D remains ambiguous. The germline gives CDR1 LNHDA, CDR2 SQIVND (reference sequence). The V end was cut by 3 bases, the J end by 0 bases, with 8 bases between. This CDR3 region has 14 residues. CDR3 amino acids: CASSIWVMNTEAFF. The CDR3 DNA follows: TGTGCCAGTAGTATCTGGGTAATGAACACTGAAGCTTTCTTT.

The chain recombines TRBV19 with TRBJ2-7; 11 bases map to TRBD2. The V and J ends lost 6 bases and 0 bases, in that order; junction bases with no gene match: 7. CDR1 and CDR2 from the germline V gene are LNHDA and SQIVND (reference sequence). The CDR3 is 16 amino acids. CDR3 region: CASSPGTSGYSYEQYF. CDR3 nucleotides: TGTGCCAGTAGCCCCGGGACTAGCGGTTACTCCTACGAGCAGTACTTC.